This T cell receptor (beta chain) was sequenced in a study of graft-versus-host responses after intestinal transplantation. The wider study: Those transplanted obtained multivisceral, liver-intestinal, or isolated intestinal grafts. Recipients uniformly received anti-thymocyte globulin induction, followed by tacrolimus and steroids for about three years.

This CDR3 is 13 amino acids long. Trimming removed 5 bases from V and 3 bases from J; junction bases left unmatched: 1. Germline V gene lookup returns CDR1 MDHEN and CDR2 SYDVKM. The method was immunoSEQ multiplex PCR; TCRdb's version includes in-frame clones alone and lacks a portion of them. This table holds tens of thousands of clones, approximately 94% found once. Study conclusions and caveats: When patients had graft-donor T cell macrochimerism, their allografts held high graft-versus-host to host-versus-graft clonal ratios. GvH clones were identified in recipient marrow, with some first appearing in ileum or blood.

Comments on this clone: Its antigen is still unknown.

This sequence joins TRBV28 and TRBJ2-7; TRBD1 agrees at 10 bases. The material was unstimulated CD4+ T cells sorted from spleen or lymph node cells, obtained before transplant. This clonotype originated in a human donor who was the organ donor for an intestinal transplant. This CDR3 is CASSRDRGYEQYF. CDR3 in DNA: TGTGCCAGCAGTCGGGACAGGGGCTACGAGCAGTACTTC.